Sequencing of this T cell receptor beta chain was carried out in a study of T cells after yellow fever vaccination. V lost 6 bases and J 3 bases, leaving 18 bases between the germline ends. Germline V gives CDR1 DFQATT, CDR2 SNEGSKA (reference sequence). The CDR3 is 15 residues long. Using its own MiXCR run on the 5' RACE reads, TCRdb lists one record per CDR3 protein. The sample lists about 320,000 distinct CDR3 sequences, about 4.5% occurring once. The origin of this receptor is a man between 18 and 29 years old who received the YFV17D yellow fever vaccine. Specimen: PBMCs, collected 15 days after the yellow fever booster vaccination. This chain joins TRBV20-1 and TRBJ2-4; TRBD1 might be the D (7 bases). CDR3 DNA: TGCAGTGCCCGAACAGGGGACGGGGGCAAAAACATTCAGTACTTC. Translating gives CSARTGDGGKNIQYF.